This T cell receptor beta chain derives from a study of T cell responses to AZD1222 COVID-19 vaccine. Using immunoSEQ multiplex PCR, the repertoire was profiled, and TCRdb retains in-frame clones only, with some absent. The sample holds tens of thousands of clones, roughly 75% seen once. V lost 8 bases to trimming and J lost 4 bases, with 15 bases between them. Germline V gene lookup returns CDR1 SGHAT and CDR2 FQNNGV. The CDR3 spans 14 residues. The sample was peripheral blood, taken 28 days after the second AZD1222 dose. The clonotype originates from an adult who received the AZD1222 COVID-19 vaccine. J is TRBJ2-1 and V is TRBV11-2, with a weak D call TRBD2 (5 bases). CDR3: CASSLLANYNEQFF. The DNA of the CDR3 is TGTGCCAGCTCCCTCCTAGCAAATTACAATGAGCAGTTCTTC.